A selection of T cell receptor beta chains follows, all from one sample in a study of blood T cell repertoires in COVID-19. Here immunoSEQ multiplex PCR was the method, and the copy in TCRdb shows in-frame clones only, minus some. The table shows around 70,000 clones, with about 86% occurring only once. The sequenced sample consisted of peripheral blood. Source of these receptors: a man aged 50-59 years with acute or convalescent COVID-19. Both conserved end residues are part of each CDR3. A D gene is named only where the DNA matches it firmly. Some rows mark clone size as missing; the rest say once, few, many or name a class of expanded clone.

v_gene	d_gene	j_gene	abundance	CDR3nt	CDR3aa
TRBV28	TRBD2	TRBJ2-7	.	TGTGCCAGCACCTCTTTACCCCCTCTAGGCGGGGCGGGAGGGGACTACGAGCAGTACTTC	CASTSLPPLGGAGGDYEQYF
TRBV6-5	TRBD1	TRBJ1-1	.	TGTGCCAGCAGTCTTTTTACAGGGGGAAATACTGAAGCTTTCTTT	CASSLFTGGNTEAFF
TRBV14	.	TRBJ1-4	few	TGTGCCAGCAGCCAAGATGCAGGGTGGAATGAAAAACTGTTTTTT	CASSQDAGWNEKLFF
TRBV5-5	.	TRBJ1-2	.	TGTGCCAGCAGCCTCCCTGGACAGAACTATGGCTACACCTTC	CASSLPGQNYGYTF
TRBV20-1	.	TRBJ1-4	.	TGCAGTGCTAGTTCGGGGGGAGATGAAAAACTGTTTTTT	CSASSGGDEKLFF
TRBV6-5	.	TRBJ1-2	few	TGTGCCAGCAGTTATAGCGGGAGGGATGGCTACACCTTC	CASSYSGRDGYTF
TRBV5-1	.	TRBJ2-1	.	TGCGCCAGCAGCACCATCAATAGCGTCAGCTCCTACAATGAGCAGTTCTTC	CASSTINSVSSYNEQFF
TRBV6-4	.	TRBJ1-3	few	TGTGCCAGCAGTGTCCGGGACAAGTCTGGAAACACCATATATTTT	CASSVRDKSGNTIYF
TRBV7-7	.	TRBJ2-7	.	TGTGCTAGCAGCTTAGGGGTAGCGGAAAGATACGAGCAGTACTTC	CASSLGVAERYEQYF
TRBV7-9	.	TRBJ2-5	.	TGTGCCAGCAGCTTGTTGCAGACGGGAAGGGAGACCCAGTACTTC	CASSLLQTGRETQYF
TRBV19	TRBD2	TRBJ2-1	.	TGTGCCAGTAGTATAGTAACTAGCGGGATGCGGAATGAGCAGTTCTTC	CASSIVTSGMRNEQFF
TRBV30	.	TRBJ2-5	.	TGTGCCTGGAGTGGCCACGGAGGTTACCAAGAGACCCAGTACTTC	CAWSGHGGYQETQYF
TRBV5-1	TRBD1	TRBJ2-3	once	TGCGCCAGCAACCCGGACAGGTACACAGATACGCAGTATTTT	CASNPDRYTDTQYF
TRBV28	TRBD2	TRBJ2-1	.	TGTGCCAGCAGTTTTAGCGGGAGTGTCTACAATGAGCAGTTCTTC	CASSFSGSVYNEQFF
TRBV7-9	TRBD1	TRBJ1-4	.	TGTGCCAGCAGCCACCCGGGACAGGGACCCACTAATGAAAAACTGTTTTTT	CASSHPGQGPTNEKLFF
TRBV7-8	TRBD1	TRBJ1-5	.	TGTGCCAGCAGCTCCGGGACAGGGAGGTATCAGCCCCAGCATTTT	CASSSGTGRYQPQHF
TRBV7-6	TRBD2	TRBJ2-1	.	TGTGCCAGCAGCTTATGGACTAGCGGGAGTCTCTACAATGAGCAGTTCTTC	CASSLWTSGSLYNEQFF
TRBV12-3/TRBV12-4	.	TRBJ2-3	once	TGTGCCAGCAGTTTACCGGGAGATACGCAGTATTTT	CASSLPGDTQYF
TRBV24-1	TRBD1	TRBJ2-1	few	TGTGCCACCAGTGATGGGCTGGGCAGGGGGCCCCTTAATGAGCAGTTCTTC	CATSDGLGRGPLNEQFF
TRBV19	.	TRBJ1-3	.	TGTGCCAGTTCTACTCCCACCACCTCCCGAAACACCATATATTTT	CASSTPTTSRNTIYF
TRBV28	.	TRBJ2-3	.	TGTGCCAGCAGTTTACGGGGGAGCGCAGATACGCAGTATTTT	CASSLRGSADTQYF
TRBV30	.	TRBJ1-2	.	TGTGCCTGGGAGCGGCGTAGATATGGCTACACCTTC	CAWERRRYGYTF
TRBV10-1	.	TRBJ2-1	few	TGCGCCAGCGGCTCGAGCGGACGCGGGGATGAGCAGTTCTTC	CASGSSGRGDEQFF
TRBV6-6	TRBD1	TRBJ1-5	.	TGTGCCAGCAGTACCCCGGGACAGGGGGTTCAGCCCCAGCATTTT	CASSTPGQGVQPQHF
TRBV11-2	TRBD2	TRBJ2-1	.	TGTGCCAGCAGCCCTAGCGGGAGCTCCTACAATGAGCAGTTCTTC	CASSPSGSSYNEQFF
TRBV7-8	TRBD1	TRBJ1-2	.	TGTGCCAGCAGCGGAGACAGGGGGAAAGGCGACTATGGCTACACCTTC	CASSGDRGKGDYGYTF
TRBV28	.	TRBJ1-5	.	TGTGCCAGCAGCACCCTAGGGACTGTCAATCAGCCCCAGCATTTT	CASSTLGTVNQPQHF
TRBV19	.	TRBJ2-1	.	TGTGCCAGTAGTTCCCTAGTACGAGCCCCCGCGCCCTACAATGAGCAGTTCTTC	CASSSLVRAPAPYNEQFF
TRBV28	.	TRBJ1-1	.	TGTGCCAGCAGTCCCAACCAGGGTCGGAACACTGAAGCTTTCTTT	CASSPNQGRNTEAFF
TRBV7-9	.	TRBJ2-3	.	TGTGCCAGCAGCCCCAAAGGGGCCGTCACAGATACGCAGTATTTT	CASSPKGAVTDTQYF
TRBV5-6	TRBD2	TRBJ2-3	.	TGTGCCAGCAGCTCCACCGGGACTAGCGGGGGAACAGATACGCAGTATTTT	CASSSTGTSGGTDTQYF
TRBV20-1	.	TRBJ2-7	.	TGCAGTGCTAGTCAAGGACAGACCTACGAGCAGTACTTC	CSASQGQTYEQYF
TRBV6-1	TRBD1	TRBJ1-3	.	TGTGCCAGCAGTGCCCGGGGACAGATAACTGGAAACACCATATATTTT	CASSARGQITGNTIYF
TRBV9	TRBD1	TRBJ1-2	few	TGTGCCAGCAGCGTAAGCAGGGGGTCTTATGGCTACACCTTC	CASSVSRGSYGYTF
TRBV19	TRBD1	TRBJ1-3	.	TGTGCCAGTAGTATTACCGGGACAGGGTCTGGAAACACCATATATTTT	CASSITGTGSGNTIYF
TRBV5-1	TRBD1	TRBJ1-1	few	TGCGCCAGCAGCTTGGGAACAGGGGGGAACACTGAAGCTTTCTTT	CASSLGTGGNTEAFF
TRBV5-4	.	TRBJ2-7	.	TGTGCCAGCAGCTTGGCGGTGGCAGGGGCGATTGGGGAGCAGTACTTC	CASSLAVAGAIGEQYF
TRBV4-2	TRBD1	TRBJ2-3	.	TGTGCCAGCAGCCAAGGACCGGGACAGGGTTTCACAGATACGCAGTATTTT	CASSQGPGQGFTDTQYF
TRBV4-1	.	TRBJ2-2	.	TGCGCCAGCAGCCAAGTAGTGGGGCAGGGCGGGGAGCTGTTTTTT	CASSQVVGQGGELFF
TRBV6-2/TRBV6-3	TRBD1	TRBJ1-5	.	TGTGCCAGCAGTTCACCGGGACAGGGCGTCTTTTTGGGCAATCAGCCCCAGCATTTT	CASSSPGQGVFLGNQPQHF
TRBV7-8	TRBD1	TRBJ1-2	few	TGTGCCAGCAGCCCTGGACAGGGAGGAGGCTATGGCTACACCTTC	CASSPGQGGGYGYTF
TRBV20-1	.	TRBJ2-5	.	TGCAGTGCCGCGTACCAAGAGACCCAGTACTTC	CSAAYQETQYF
TRBV19	.	TRBJ1-1	.	TGTGCCAGTAGTATCGGGCGGGGTAGGCCAAACACTGAAGCTTTCTTT	CASSIGRGRPNTEAFF
TRBV7-3	.	TRBJ2-5	.	TGTGCCAGCAGCTTACAGGGGACCCAAGAGACCCAGTACTTC	CASSLQGTQETQYF
TRBV7-6	TRBD2	TRBJ2-7	.	TGTGCCAGCAGCCTCGGGGGGGGAGGCAACGAGCAGTACTTC	CASSLGGGGNEQYF
TRBV27	TRBD1	TRBJ2-7	once	TGTGCCAGCAGTTTTTCTGGGACAGGAGTCTACGAGCAGTACTTC	CASSFSGTGVYEQYF
TRBV12-3/TRBV12-4	.	TRBJ1-2	few	TGTGCCAGCAGCCCCACGAGTAACTATGGCTACACCTTC	CASSPTSNYGYTF
TRBV6-6	.	TRBJ1-3	.	TGTGCCAGCAACCGGCTGCGGTCTGGAAACACCATATATTTT	CASNRLRSGNTIYF
TRBV19	TRBD1	TRBJ1-5	.	TGTGCCAGTAGCCTAGACAGGGATCAGCCCCAGCATTTT	CASSLDRDQPQHF
TRBV5-1	TRBD1	TRBJ1-2	.	TGCGCCAGCAGCGCGGACAGGGAATTAGGCTACACCTTC	CASSADRELGYTF
TRBV10-1	TRBD2	TRBJ2-5	.	TGCGCCAGCAGTGATGGTCTAGCGGTGTCAGAGACCCAGTACTTC	CASSDGLAVSETQYF
TRBV10-3	TRBD1	TRBJ1-1	.	TGTGCCATCAGCGAAAGGACAGGCAACACTGAAGCTTTCTTT	CAISERTGNTEAFF
TRBV6-5	TRBD1	TRBJ2-7	.	TGTGCCAGCAGACAGGGGGGTACCTACGAGCAGTACTTC	CASRQGGTYEQYF
TRBV5-1	.	TRBJ2-7	.	TGCGCCAGCAGCTTTATGGGAGTCGGCTACGAGCAGTACTTC	CASSFMGVGYEQYF
TRBV6-4	.	TRBJ1-2	.	TGTGCCAGCAGATCAGGGGATAACTATGGCTACACCTTC	CASRSGDNYGYTF
TRBV11-3	.	TRBJ2-1	.	TGTGCCAGCAGCTTAGATCGGAATGAGCAGTTCTTC	CASSLDRNEQFF
TRBV30	.	TRBJ1-2	.	TGTGCCTGGAGTGTACCGCTCCAGGCAGACGAGTTC	CAWSVPLQADEF
TRBV28	TRBD2	TRBJ2-7	.	TGTGCCAGCAGTTTGAGGCTAGCGGGAGAATACGAGCAGTACTTC	CASSLRLAGEYEQYF
TRBV9	TRBD2	TRBJ2-1	.	TGTGCCAGCAACCAGGGTTTGCGGGAGAGTGAGCAGTTCTTC	CASNQGLRESEQFF